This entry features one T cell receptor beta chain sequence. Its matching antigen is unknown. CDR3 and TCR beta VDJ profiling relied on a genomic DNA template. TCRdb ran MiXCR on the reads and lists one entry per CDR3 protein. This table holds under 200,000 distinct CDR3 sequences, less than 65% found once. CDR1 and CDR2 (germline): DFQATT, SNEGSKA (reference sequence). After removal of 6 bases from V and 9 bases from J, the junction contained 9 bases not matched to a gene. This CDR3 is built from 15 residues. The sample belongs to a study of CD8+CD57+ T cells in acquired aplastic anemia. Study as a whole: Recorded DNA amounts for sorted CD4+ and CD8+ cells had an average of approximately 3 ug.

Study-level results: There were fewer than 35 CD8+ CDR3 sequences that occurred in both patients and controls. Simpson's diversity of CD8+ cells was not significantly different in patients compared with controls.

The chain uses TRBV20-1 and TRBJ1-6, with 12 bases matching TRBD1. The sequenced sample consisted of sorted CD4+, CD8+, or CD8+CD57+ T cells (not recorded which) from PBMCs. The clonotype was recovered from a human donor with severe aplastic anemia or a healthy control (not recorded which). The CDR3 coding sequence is TGCAGTGCGAGGGACAGGGGGCGGCCGGGTTCACCCCTCCACTTT. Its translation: CSARDRGRPGSPLHF.